The next 21 T cell receptor beta chains were all read from a single sample in a study of shared clonotypes between healthy human individuals. Profiled with immunoSEQ multiplex PCR; TCRdb holds only in-frame clones, not every one. The sample yields about 2 million clones, less than 95% seen once. As defined, naive CD8 cells were CD45RO-negative and positively selected for CCR7, with terminally differentiated effector memory CD45RA+ cells excluded. The sample comprised naive CD8+ T cells sorted from blood. These receptors came from a man aged 18 to 30 in good health.

The gene calls are TRBV29-1 and TRBJ1-1, with TRBD1 matching 8 bases. The CDR3 is 14 amino acids. Looked up from germline, CDR1 is SQVTM and CDR2 is ANQGSEA. The V and J ends lost 3 bases and 4 bases, in that order; junction bases with no gene match: 7. DNA of the CDR3: TGCAGCGTTGATGTGCAGGGGGCGGGCACTGAAGCTTTCTTT. It translates to CSVDVQGAGTEAFF.

The chain couples TRBV27 to TRBJ1-2, with TRBD1 matching over 8 bases. J was trimmed by 4 bases and V by 4 bases; bases with no gene match: 2. This CDR3 is built from 13 residues. CDR1 and CDR2 (germline): MNHEY, SMNVEV (reference sequence). The CDR3 region is CASSWDRTYGYTF. CDR3 coding DNA: TGTGCCAGCAGTTGGGACAGGACCTATGGCTACACCTTC.

The rearrangement uses TRBV9 and TRBJ2-2; D is unclear. V lost 4 bases to trimming and J lost 4 bases, with 14 bases between them. CDR3 length: 15 amino acids. Per germline, CDR1 SGDLS and CDR2 YYNGEE. In DNA form, the CDR3 reads TGTGCCAGCAGCATAGGCCAGACCGGCACCGGGGAGCTGTTTTTT. Translation gives CASSIGQTGTGELFF.

J is TRBJ2-7 and V is TRBV28; 7 bases match TRBD1. Germline V CDR1 and CDR2: MDHEN, SYDVKM. This CDR3 spans 16 amino acids. V lost 4 bases to trimming and J lost 1 base; unmatched junction nucleotides: 10. CDR3 protein: CASSSPLNRGSYEQYF. CDR3 sequence (DNA): TGTGCCAGCAGTTCGCCCCTAAACAGGGGATCCTACGAGCAGTACTTC.

This chain connects TRBV7-9 to TRBJ1-5; possible D gene TRBD1, 5 bases. The CDR3 loop spans 15 amino acids. In germline, CDR1 is SEHNR, CDR2 FQNEAQ (reference sequence). V gave up 2 bases and J gave up 5 bases, with 13 bases separating them. The CDR3 DNA follows: TGTGCCAGCAGCTTATCGGGGGGACCTGATCAGCCCCAGCATTTT. Translation gives CASSLSGGPDQPQHF.

The chain has TRBV9 and TRBJ2-1; D is undetermined. Trimming shortened V by 4 bases and J by 1 base, and 12 bases separated the two germline ends. CDR1 is SGDLS, CDR2 YYNGEE, per germline. This CDR3 is 15 amino acids long. The CDR3 reads CASSPGPVSYNEQFF. The DNA for the CDR3 is TGTGCCAGCAGCCCCGGCCCTGTGTCCTACAATGAGCAGTTCTTC.

Only one count was recorded for this clone. CDR3 sequence reads: CASSYGQGGTGELFF. DNA of the CDR3: TGTGCCAGCAGTTACGGACAGGGAGGGACCGGGGAGCTGTTTTTT. V and J are TRBV6-5 and TRBJ2-2, with TRBD1 as a possible D gene (8 bases). V was shortened by 2 bases and J by 5 bases, with 12 bases between the two germline ends. This CDR3 contains 15 residues. Looked up from germline, CDR1 is MNHEY and CDR2 is SVGAGI.

The chain couples TRBV18 to TRBJ2-3, with D tentatively TRBD2 (5 bases). Trimming pared 3 bases from V and 0 bases from J, leaving 16 bases between. Germline V CDR1 and CDR2: KGHSH, LQKENI. The CDR3 is made up of 17 amino acids. The CDR3 loop reads CASSPRLERFSTDTQYF. Here the CDR3 DNA reads TGTGCCAGCTCACCTCGTTTGGAGCGGTTTAGCACAGATACGCAGTATTTT.

The J gene is TRBJ1-5, the V gene TRBV6-4, with D unclear. V gave up 3 bases and J gave up 2 bases, with 8 bases separating them. The CDR3 is made up of 14 amino acids. Germline V gene sequence: CDR1 MRHNA, CDR2 SNTAGT. CDR3 in DNA: TGTGCCAGCAGTGAGGCAAGGCGCAATCAGCCCCAGCATTTT. Amino acids: CASSEARRNQPQHF.

V is TRBV7-9 and J is TRBJ1-1, with D possibly TRBD1 on 5 matching bases. This CDR3 contains 18 residues. V dropped 1 base and J dropped 1 base, with 19 bases sitting between them. The germline CDR1 and CDR2 sequences are SEHNR and FQNEAQ (reference sequence). The DNA of the CDR3 is TGTGCCAGCAGCTTAGTCGGGGCAAACAGCGGAGGGAACACTGAAGCTTTCTTT. It is translated as CASSLVGANSGGNTEAFF.

In its sample, this clone was seen once. The V gene is TRBV29-1, the J gene TRBJ2-1, with 8 bases matching TRBD1. Trimming took 3 bases from V and 6 from J; bases not matched to a gene: 7. The CDR3 has 14 amino acids. Germline V gene sequence: CDR1 SQVTM, CDR2 ANQGSEA. The CDR3 sequence: CSVDRAQGVNEQFF. DNA for the CDR3: TGCAGCGTTGACCGGGCACAGGGGGTCAATGAGCAGTTCTTC.

The chain links TRBV9 to TRBJ2-1, with 9 bases aligning to TRBD1. In germline, CDR1 is SGDLS, CDR2 YYNGEE. The CDR3 consists of 16 residues. J was trimmed by 4 bases and V by 0 bases; bases with no gene match: 5. The CDR3 is CASSVDPGTGYNEQFF. The CDR3 bases are TGTGCCAGCAGCGTAGACCCCGGGACAGGGTACAATGAGCAGTTCTTC.

This clone was counted once. The chain carries TRBV29-1 and TRBJ1-2; 7 bases map to TRBD1. The ends lost 4 bases at V and 8 bases at J; junction bases unmatched: 10. Germline values: CDR1 SQVTM, CDR2 ANQGSEA. There are 13 residues in the CDR3. CDR3 bases: TGCAGCGTTGTCCCTGACAGGGAAAGCGGCTACACCTTC. This encodes CSVVPDRESGYTF. Complete variable domain (other parts from reference TRBV29-1 and TRBJ1-2): SAVISQKPSRDICQRGTSLTIQCQVDSQVTMMFWYRQQPGQSLTLIATANQGSEATYESGFVIDKFPISRPNLTFSTLTVSNMSPEDSSIYLCSVVPDRESGYTFGSGTRLTVV.

The chain combines TRBV4-1 with TRBJ1-1; maybe TRBD1 (5 bases). Germline loops: CDR1 MGHRA, CDR2 YSYEKL. Trimming left V 0 bases short and J 3 bases short, with 20 bases between. The CDR3 has 18 residues. CDR3 residues: CASSQDYRTFRGDTEAFF. The CDR3 DNA is TGCGCCAGCAGCCAAGATTATCGGACATTTCGGGGCGACACTGAAGCTTTCTTT.

The chain recombines TRBV4-3 with TRBJ2-7; D is perhaps TRBD1 (5 bases). Germline CDR1 and CDR2: LGHNA and YSLEER. The V gene lost 0 bases and the J gene lost 0 bases, with 12 bases spanning the gap. The CDR3 runs 16 residues. The CDR3 nucleotides read TGCGCCAGCAGCCAAGATCTGGACACCGACTCCTACGAGCAGTACTTC. This gives the protein CASSQDLDTDSYEQYF.

This clone appeared once. One junction end disagrees with the germline gene, perhaps due to a read error. The rearrangement links TRBV30 to TRBJ2-7; the match to TRBD1 covers 10 bases. The length of the CDR3 is 11 residues. The germline CDR1 and CDR2 sequences are GTSNPN and SVGIG (reference sequence). The CDR3 loop reads CAWSPGQGTNF. The CDR3 bases are TGTGCCTGGAGCCCGGGACAGGGGACGAACTTC.

The chain combines TRBV7-9 with TRBJ1-4; 8 bases are a match to TRBD1. CDR1 and CDR2 (germline): SEHNR, FQNEAQ (reference sequence). The CDR3 is made up of 14 amino acids. V shed 5 bases, J shed 8 bases, and the junction held 7 bases outside the gene matches. The CDR3 sequence is CASSPPGQEEKLFF. The DNA for the CDR3 is TGTGCCAGCAGCCCACCGGGACAGGAGGAAAAACTGTTTTTT.

As to this clone: The sample contains more than one DNA sequence encoding this CDR3. The chain is built from TRBV6-5 and TRBJ2-7; maybe TRBD1 (5 bases). The germline V gene encodes CDR1 MNHEY and CDR2 SVGAGI. This CDR3 is 13 amino acids long. Trimming removed 0 bases from V and 5 bases from J, with 8 bases in between. CDR3 nucleotide sequence: TGTGCCAGCAGTTACTCCGAAGGGGACGAGCAGTACTTC. Its translation is CASSYSEGDEQYF.

The rearrangement uses TRBV6-5 and TRBJ1-5; no clear D gene. Germline-derived CDR1 and CDR2 are MNHEY and SVGAGI. Trimming cost V 0 bases and J 3 bases, with 12 bases left between them. This CDR3 has 16 amino acids. The DNA of the CDR3 is TGTGCCAGCAGTTACTCCGGCCTCACGGACAATCAGCCCCAGCATTTT. It is translated as CASSYSGLTDNQPQHF.

The V and J genes are TRBV20-1 and TRBJ2-5; possibly TRBD2 for D (5 bases). Germline CDR1 DFQATT, CDR2 SNEGSKA (reference sequence). Trimming took 6 bases from V and 5 from J, leaving 10 bases between them. The CDR3 loop spans 11 amino acids. CDR3 coding DNA: TGCAGTGCGGTGGGCGGGGAGACCCAGTACTTC. Translating it yields CSAVGGETQYF.

This chain uses TRBV5-6 with TRBJ1-2; D not resolved. Germline values: CDR1 SGHDT, CDR2 YYEEEE. The V and J ends lost 0 bases and 4 bases respectively, with 19 bases between them. The CDR3 is 17 amino acids. For the CDR3, the DNA is TGTGCCAGCAGCTTGGTAGGGTCATCTGGGGTGTTCTATGGCTACACCTTC. Translating gives CASSLVGSSGVFYGYTF.